This T cell receptor beta chain was observed in a study of T cells in women clearing cervical HPV infection. Study-level information: Cases' blood sampling followed lesion detection by median roughly 160 days (90 to 200). Overall study results and limits: Cases and controls were distinguished at AUC about 0.86 by richness and V genes.

All donors had a single incident cervical HPV16 infection, not prevalent. Sequenced by immunoSEQ multiplex PCR; TCRdb stores in-frame clones only, minus some. The sample spans under 50,000 clones; the ten largest clones claim 4.8%. V dropped 0 bases and J dropped 4; count of bases not matched to a gene: 10. This CDR3 is 17 amino acids long. Germline V gene lookup returns CDR1 DFQATT and CDR2 SNEGSKA (reference sequence). Regarding this clone: Its antigen remains unknown. The read falls 3 residues short of the CDR3 end, and the missing part is taken from the germline J gene.

This receptor was obtained from a woman between 18 and 75 years old with a cervical HPV16 infection that either progressed to CIN3+ or cleared (not recorded which). The sequencing input was blood buffy coat. The V call is TRBV20-1, the J call TRBJ2-1; 9 bases line up with TRBD2. Partial CDR3 DNA: TGCAGTGCTAGAGAGGGTAGCGGGGGCTTTTTTTACAATGAG. It translates to CSAREGSGGFFYNE. The whole CDR3 reads CSAREGSGGFFYNEQFF.